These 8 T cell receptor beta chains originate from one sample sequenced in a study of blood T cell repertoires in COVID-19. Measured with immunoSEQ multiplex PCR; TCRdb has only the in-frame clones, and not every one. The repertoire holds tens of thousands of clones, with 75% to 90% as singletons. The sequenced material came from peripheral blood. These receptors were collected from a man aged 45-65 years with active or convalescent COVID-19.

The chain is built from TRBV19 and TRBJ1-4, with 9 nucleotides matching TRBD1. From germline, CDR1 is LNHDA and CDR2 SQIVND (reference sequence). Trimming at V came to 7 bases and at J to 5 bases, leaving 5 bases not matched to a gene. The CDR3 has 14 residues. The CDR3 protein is CASKVDRGNEKLFF. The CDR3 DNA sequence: TGTGCCAGTAAGGTCGACAGGGGGAATGAAAAACTGTTTTTT.

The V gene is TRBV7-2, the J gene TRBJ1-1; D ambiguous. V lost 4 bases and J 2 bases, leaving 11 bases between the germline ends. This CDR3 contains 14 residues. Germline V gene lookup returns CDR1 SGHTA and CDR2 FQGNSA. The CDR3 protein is CASSYSQVNTEAFF. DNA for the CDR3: TGTGCCAGCAGCTATTCCCAGGTTAACACTGAAGCTTTCTTT.

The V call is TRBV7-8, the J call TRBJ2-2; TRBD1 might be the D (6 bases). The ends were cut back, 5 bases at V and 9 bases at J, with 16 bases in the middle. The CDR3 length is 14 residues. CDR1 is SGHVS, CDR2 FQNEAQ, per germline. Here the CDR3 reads CASSQGTRGRELFF. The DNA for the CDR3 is TGTGCCAGCAGCCAAGGCACCAGGGGCCGGGAGCTGTTTTTT.

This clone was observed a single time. CDR3 sequence (DNA): TGTGCCAGCAGCCGTCGGGGGGGCGTCTACGAGCAGTACTTC. Its protein product is CASSRRGGVYEQYF. The chain combines TRBV7-9 with TRBJ2-7; TRBD2 agrees at 8 bases. The CDR3 spans 14 residues. The germline V gene has CDR1 SEHNR and CDR2 FQNEAQ (reference sequence). V was pared by 5 bases and J by 3 bases, with 6 bases of the junction left unmatched. Full variable domain (outside the CDR3, taken from reference TRBV7-9 and TRBJ2-7): DTGVSQNPRHKITKRGQNVTFRCDPISEHNRLYWYRQTLGQGPEFLTYFQNEAQLEKSRLLSDRFSAERPKGSFSTLEIQRTEQGDSAMYLCASSRRGGVYEQYFGPGTRLTVT.

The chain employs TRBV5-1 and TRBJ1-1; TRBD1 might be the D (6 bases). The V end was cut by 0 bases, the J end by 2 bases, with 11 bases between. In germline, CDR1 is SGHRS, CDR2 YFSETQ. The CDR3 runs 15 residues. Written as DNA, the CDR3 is TGCGCCAGCAGCTTGGTAGGGACACTTAACACTGAAGCTTTCTTT. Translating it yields CASSLVGTLNTEAFF.

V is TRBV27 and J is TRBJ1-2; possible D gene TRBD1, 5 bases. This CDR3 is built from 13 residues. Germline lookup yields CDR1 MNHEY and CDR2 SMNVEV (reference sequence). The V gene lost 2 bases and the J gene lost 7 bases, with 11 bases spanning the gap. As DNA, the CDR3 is TGTGCCAGCAGTTTAGGGCGGGGGAGTGGCTACACCTTC. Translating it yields CASSLGRGSGYTF.

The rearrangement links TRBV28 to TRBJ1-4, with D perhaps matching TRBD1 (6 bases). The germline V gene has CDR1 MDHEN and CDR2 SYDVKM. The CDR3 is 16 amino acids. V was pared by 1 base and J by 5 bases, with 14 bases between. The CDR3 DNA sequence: TGTGCCAGCAGTTTATCGGGGGGCGGAGCAAATGAAAAACTGTTTTTT. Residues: CASSLSGGGANEKLFF.

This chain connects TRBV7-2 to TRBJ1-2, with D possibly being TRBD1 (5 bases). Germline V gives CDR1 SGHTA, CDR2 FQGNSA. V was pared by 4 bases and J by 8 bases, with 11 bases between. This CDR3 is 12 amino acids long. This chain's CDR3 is CASSSTARGYTF. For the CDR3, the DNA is TGTGCCAGCAGCTCGACAGCCAGGGGCTACACCTTC.